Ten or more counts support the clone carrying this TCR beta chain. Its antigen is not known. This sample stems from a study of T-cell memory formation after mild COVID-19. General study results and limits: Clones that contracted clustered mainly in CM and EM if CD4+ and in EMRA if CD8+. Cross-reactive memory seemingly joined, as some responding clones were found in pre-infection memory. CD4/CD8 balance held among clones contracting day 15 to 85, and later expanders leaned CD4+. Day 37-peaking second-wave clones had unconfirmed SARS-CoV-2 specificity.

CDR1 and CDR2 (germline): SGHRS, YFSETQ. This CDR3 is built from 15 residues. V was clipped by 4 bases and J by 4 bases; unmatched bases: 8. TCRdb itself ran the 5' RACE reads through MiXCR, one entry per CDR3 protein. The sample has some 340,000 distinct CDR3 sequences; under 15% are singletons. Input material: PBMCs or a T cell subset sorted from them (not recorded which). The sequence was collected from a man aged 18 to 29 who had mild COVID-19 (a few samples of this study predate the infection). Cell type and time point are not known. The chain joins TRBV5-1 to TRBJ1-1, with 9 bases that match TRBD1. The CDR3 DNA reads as TGCGCCAGCAGCCCACAGGGGGCATTTGGCACTGAAGCTTTCTTT. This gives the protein CASSPQGAFGTEAFF.